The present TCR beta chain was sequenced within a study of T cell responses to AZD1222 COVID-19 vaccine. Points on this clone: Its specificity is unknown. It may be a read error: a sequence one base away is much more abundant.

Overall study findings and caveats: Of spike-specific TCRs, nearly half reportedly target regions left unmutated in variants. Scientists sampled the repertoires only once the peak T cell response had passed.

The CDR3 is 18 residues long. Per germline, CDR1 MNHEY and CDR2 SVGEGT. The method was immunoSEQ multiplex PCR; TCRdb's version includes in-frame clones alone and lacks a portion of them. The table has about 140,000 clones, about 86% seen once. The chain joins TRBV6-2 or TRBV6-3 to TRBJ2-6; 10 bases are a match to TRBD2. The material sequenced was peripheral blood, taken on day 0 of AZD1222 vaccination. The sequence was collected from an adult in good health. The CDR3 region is CAGSSGLAGESGANVLTF. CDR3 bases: TGTGCCGGCAGTTCAGGGCTAGCGGGGGAATCTGGGGCCAACGTCCTGACTTTC.